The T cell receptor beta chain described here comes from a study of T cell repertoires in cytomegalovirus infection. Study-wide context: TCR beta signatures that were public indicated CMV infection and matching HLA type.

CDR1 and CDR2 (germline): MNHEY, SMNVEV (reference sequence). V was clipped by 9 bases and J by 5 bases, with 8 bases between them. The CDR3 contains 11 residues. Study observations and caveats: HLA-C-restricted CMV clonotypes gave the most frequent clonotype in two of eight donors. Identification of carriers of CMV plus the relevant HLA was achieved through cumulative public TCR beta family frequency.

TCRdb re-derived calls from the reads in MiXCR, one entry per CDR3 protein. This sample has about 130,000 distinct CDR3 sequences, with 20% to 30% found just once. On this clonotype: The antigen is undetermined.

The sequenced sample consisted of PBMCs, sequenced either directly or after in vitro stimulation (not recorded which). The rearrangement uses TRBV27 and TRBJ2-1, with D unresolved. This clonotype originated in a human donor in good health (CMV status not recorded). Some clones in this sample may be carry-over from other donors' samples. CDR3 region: CASRHNNEQFF. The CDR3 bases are TGTGCCAGTAGACATAACAATGAGCAGTTCTTC.